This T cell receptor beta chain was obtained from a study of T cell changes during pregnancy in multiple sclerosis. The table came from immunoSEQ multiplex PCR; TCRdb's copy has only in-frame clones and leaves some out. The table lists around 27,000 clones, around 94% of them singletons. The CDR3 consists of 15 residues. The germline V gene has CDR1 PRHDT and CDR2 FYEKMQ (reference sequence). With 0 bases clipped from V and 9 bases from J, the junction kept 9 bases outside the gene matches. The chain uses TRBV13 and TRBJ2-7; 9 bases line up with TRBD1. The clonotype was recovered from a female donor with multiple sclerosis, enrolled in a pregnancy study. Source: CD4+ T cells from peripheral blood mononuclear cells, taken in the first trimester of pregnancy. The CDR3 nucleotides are TGTGCCAGCAGCTTAGGGGCCGGGACAGGGAGAAGGCAGTACTTC. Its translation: CASSLGAGTGRRQYF.